These 11 T cell receptor beta chains originate from one sample sequenced in a study of identical twins. TCRdb used MiXCR to reprocess the 5' RACE reads, holding one entry per CDR3 protein. The table has 350,000 to 400,000 distinct CDR3 sequences, 7% to 9.5% seen once. Source material: naive T cells sorted from blood. Source of these receptors: a woman in her fifties or sixties in good health.

This chain uses TRBV4-1 with TRBJ1-4; no firm D call. This CDR3 spans 13 amino acids. Trimming removed 5 bases at V and 8 bases at J, with 12 bases between. Per germline, CDR1 MGHRA and CDR2 YSYEKL. As DNA, the CDR3 is TGCGCCAGCAGCTCTCAGGCCCCCGAAAAACTGTTTTTT. Amino acids: CASSSQAPEKLFF.

This clonotype turned up a few times. The gene calls are TRBV11-3 and TRBJ2-3, with no clear D. The V end was cut by 2 bases, the J end by 0 bases, with 9 bases between. The CDR3 length is 15 residues. Per germline, CDR1 SGHNT and CDR2 YENEEA. The CDR3 DNA reads as TGTGCCAGCAGCTTAAGGTCGGCTAGCACAGATACGCAGTATTTT. Translation: CASSLRSASTDTQYF.

This clonotype showed up just a few times. This chain uses TRBV5-6 with TRBJ2-7; no reliable D call. This CDR3 has 11 residues. Germline CDR1 and CDR2: SGHDT and YYEEEE. With 0 bases removed from V and 6 bases from J, the gap between germline ends came to 4 bases. In DNA form, the CDR3 reads TGTGCCAGCAGCTTGGTGACCGAGCAGTACTTC. Residues: CASSLVTEQYF.

This clonotype was found many times. The chain combines TRBV15 with TRBJ1-5; 7 nucleotides agree with TRBD1. The germline V gene encodes CDR1 LNHNV and CDR2 YYDKDF (reference sequence). V gave up 3 bases and J gave up 1 base; unmatched junction bases: 9. This CDR3 region has 17 residues. CDR3 residues: CATSRLGGSMSNQPQHF. Written as DNA, the CDR3 is TGTGCCACCAGCAGGTTAGGGGGCTCTATGAGCAATCAGCCCCAGCATTTT.

A few counts support this clonotype. The rearrangement links TRBV20-1 to TRBJ2-7; TRBD2 matches 8 bases. Germline V lookup: CDR1 DFQATT, CDR2 SNEGSKA (reference sequence). After removal of 4 bases from V and 3 bases from J, the junction contained 5 bases not matched to a gene. The CDR3 consists of 13 residues. CDR3 amino acids: CSATSGFFYEQYF. CDR3 bases: TGCAGTGCTACTAGCGGGTTTTTCTACGAGCAGTACTTC.

This clonotype occurred a few times. V gene TRBV5-6 combines with J gene TRBJ1-5; tentative D call: TRBD1 (6 bases). Germline V gene data show CDR1 as SGHDT and CDR2 as YYEEEE. V was trimmed by 0 bases and J by 9 bases, leaving 16 bases between them. This CDR3 is 15 amino acids long. The CDR3 protein is CASSLVGARDTPQHF. The CDR3 DNA sequence: TGTGCCAGCAGCTTGGTCGGGGCGAGGGACACGCCCCAGCATTTT.

This clonotype has ten or more counts. V and J are TRBV15 and TRBJ2-1, with 7 bases identical to TRBD2. The CDR3 runs 13 residues. In germline, CDR1 is LNHNV, CDR2 YYDKDF (reference sequence). After removal of 5 bases from V and 7 bases from J, the junction contained 5 bases not matched to a gene. DNA for the CDR3: TGTGCCACCAGCTGGGGTAGCGGGAATGAGCAGTTCTTC. Residues: CATSWGSGNEQFF.

The V gene is TRBV11-2, the J gene TRBJ2-2; 7 bases are shared with TRBD1. Germline trimming cut 4 bases from V and 4 bases from J; bases unmatched to any gene: 3. The CDR3 consists of 14 residues. Germline V gene data show CDR1 as SGHAT and CDR2 as FQNNGV. The DNA for the CDR3 is TGTGCCAGCAGCTCACAGGGGTTCACCGGGGAGCTGTTTTTT. This codes for CASSSQGFTGELFF.

Many counts were recorded for this clonotype. The genes are TRBV12-3 or TRBV12-4 and TRBJ2-6; no clear D gene. V was trimmed by 2 bases and J by 0 bases, leaving 8 bases between them. This CDR3 is built from 16 residues. The CDR3 loop reads CASSLLISSGANVLTF. CDR3 DNA sequence: TGTGCCAGCAGTTTATTGATTAGCTCTGGGGCCAACGTCCTGACTTTC.

In its sample, this clonotype was seen many times. The gene calls are TRBV9 and TRBJ2-4; TRBD2 is a possible D gene (6 bases). CDR3 length equals 15 residues. Trimming left V 0 bases short and J 5 bases short, with 12 bases between. CDR1 and CDR2 from the germline V gene are SGDLS and YYNGEE. CDR3 DNA sequence: TGTGCCAGCAGCGTAGATTTTAGCGGCCAAAACATTCAGTACTTC. Translating gives CASSVDFSGQNIQYF. Full variable domain (outside the CDR3, taken from reference TRBV9 and TRBJ2-4): DSGVTQTPKHLITATGQRVTLRCSPRSGDLSVYWYQQSLDQGLQFLIQYYNGEERAKGNILERFSAQQFPDLHSELNLSSLELGDSALYFCASSVDFSGQNIQYFGAGTRLSVL.

This clonotype came up many times. The chain uses TRBV25-1 and TRBJ2-7, with TRBD2 as a possible D gene (5 bases). CDR1 is MGHDK and CDR2 is SYGVNS in the germline V gene. The CDR3 loop spans 12 amino acids. V lost 5 bases and J lost 3, with 8 bases in between. The CDR3 region has the DNA TGTGCCAGCAGTACAGCGGACTACGAGCAGTACGTC. It specifies CASSTADYEQYV.